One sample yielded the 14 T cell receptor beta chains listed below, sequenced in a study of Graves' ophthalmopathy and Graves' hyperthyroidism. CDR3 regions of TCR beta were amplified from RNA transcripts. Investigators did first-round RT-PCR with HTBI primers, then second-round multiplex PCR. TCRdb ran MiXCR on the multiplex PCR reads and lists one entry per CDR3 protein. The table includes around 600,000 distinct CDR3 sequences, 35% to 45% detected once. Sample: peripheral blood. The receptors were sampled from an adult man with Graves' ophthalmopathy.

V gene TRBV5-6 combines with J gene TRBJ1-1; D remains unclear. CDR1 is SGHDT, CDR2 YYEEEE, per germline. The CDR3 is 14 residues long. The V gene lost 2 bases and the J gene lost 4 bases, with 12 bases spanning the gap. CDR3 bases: TGTGCCAGCAGCTTATATCGCGGGATCACTGAAGCTTTCTTT. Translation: CASSLYRGITEAFF.

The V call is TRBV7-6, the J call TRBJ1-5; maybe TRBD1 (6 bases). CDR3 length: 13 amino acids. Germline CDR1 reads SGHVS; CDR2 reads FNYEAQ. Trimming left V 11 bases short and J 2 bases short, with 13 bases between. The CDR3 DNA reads TGTGCCCTGGACAGACTGGGCAATCAGCCCCAGCATTTT. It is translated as CALDRLGNQPQHF. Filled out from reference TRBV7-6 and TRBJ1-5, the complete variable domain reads GAGVSQSPRYKVTKRGQDVALRCDPISGHVSLYWYRQALGQGPEFLTYFNYEAQQDKSGLPNDRFSAERPEGSISTLTIQRTEQRDSAMYRCALDRLGNQPQHFGDGTRLSIL.

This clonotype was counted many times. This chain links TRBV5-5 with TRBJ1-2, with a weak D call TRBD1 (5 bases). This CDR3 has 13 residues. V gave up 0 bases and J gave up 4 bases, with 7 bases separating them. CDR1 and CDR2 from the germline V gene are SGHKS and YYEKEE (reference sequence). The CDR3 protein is CASSLEGFYGYTF. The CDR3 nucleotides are TGTGCCAGCAGCTTGGAGGGGTTCTATGGCTACACCTTC.

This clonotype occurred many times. The CDR3 is CASSGIANTQETQYF. CDR3 in DNA: TGTGCCAGCAGCGGAATAGCGAATACCCAAGAGACCCAGTACTTC. The chain has TRBV2 and TRBJ2-5; D possibly corresponds to TRBD2 (5 bases). CDR3 length: 15 amino acids. V lost 6 bases and J 1 base, leaving 15 bases between the germline ends. Germline CDR1 and CDR2: SNHLY and FYNNEI.

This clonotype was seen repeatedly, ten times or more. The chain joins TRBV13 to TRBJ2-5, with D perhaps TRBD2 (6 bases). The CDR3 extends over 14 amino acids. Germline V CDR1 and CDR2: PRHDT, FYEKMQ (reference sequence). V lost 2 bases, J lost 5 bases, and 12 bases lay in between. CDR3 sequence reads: CASSLFTSSETQYF. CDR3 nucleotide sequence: TGTGCCAGCAGCTTATTTACTAGCAGCGAGACCCAGTACTTC.

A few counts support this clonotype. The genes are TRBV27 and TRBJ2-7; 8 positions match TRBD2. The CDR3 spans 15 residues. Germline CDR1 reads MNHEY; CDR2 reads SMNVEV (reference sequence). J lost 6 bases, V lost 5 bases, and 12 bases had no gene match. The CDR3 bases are TGTGCCAGCAGTACTCAGGCGGGGGGCCGAGCCGAGCAGTACTTC. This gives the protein CASSTQAGGRAEQYF.

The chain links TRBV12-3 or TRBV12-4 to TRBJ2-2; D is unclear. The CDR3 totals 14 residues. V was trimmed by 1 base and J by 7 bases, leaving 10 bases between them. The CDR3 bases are TGTGCCAGCAGTTTAGGGCCTTGGGTCGGGGAGCTGTTTTTT. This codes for CASSLGPWVGELFF.

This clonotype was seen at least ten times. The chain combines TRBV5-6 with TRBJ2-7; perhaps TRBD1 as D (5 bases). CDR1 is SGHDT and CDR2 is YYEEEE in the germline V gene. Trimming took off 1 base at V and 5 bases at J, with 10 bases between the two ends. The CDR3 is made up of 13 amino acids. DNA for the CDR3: TGTGCCAGCAGCTTGTTTAGGGGCAACGAGCAGTACTTC. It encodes CASSLFRGNEQYF.

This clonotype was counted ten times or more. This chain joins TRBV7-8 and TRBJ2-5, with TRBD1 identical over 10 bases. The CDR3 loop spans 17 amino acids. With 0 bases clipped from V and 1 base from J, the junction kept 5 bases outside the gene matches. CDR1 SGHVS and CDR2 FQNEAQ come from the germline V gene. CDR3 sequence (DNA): TGTGCCAGCAGCTTAGCAACGGACAGGGGGATCCAAGAGACCCAGTACTTC. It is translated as CASSLATDRGIQETQYF.

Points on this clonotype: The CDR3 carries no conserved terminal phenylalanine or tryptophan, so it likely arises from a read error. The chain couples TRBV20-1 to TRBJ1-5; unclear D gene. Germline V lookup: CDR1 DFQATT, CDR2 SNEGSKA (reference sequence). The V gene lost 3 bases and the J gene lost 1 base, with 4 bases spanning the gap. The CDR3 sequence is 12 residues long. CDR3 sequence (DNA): TGCAGTGCTAGCGGAAGCAATCAGCCCCAGCATTTA. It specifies CSASGSNQPQHL.

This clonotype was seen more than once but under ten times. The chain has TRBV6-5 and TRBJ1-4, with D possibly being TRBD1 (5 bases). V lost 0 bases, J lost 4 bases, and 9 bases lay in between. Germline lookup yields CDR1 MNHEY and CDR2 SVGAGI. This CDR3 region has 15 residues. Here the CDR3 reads CASSYSGTDNEKLFF. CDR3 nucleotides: TGTGCCAGCAGTTACTCCGGGACGGATAATGAAAAACTGTTTTTT.

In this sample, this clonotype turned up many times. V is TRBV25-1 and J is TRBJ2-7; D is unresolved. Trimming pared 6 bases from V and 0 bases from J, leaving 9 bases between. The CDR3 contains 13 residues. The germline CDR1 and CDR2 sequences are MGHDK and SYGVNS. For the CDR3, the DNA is TGTGCCAGCAGAGGATACAGCTCCTACGAGCAGTACTTC. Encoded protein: CASRGYSSYEQYF.

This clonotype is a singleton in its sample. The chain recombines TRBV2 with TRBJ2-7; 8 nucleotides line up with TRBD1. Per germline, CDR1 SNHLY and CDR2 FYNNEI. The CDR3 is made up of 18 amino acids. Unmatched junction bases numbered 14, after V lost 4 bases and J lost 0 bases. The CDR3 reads CASSGPGTGEPSSYEQYF. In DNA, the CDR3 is TGTGCCAGCAGTGGTCCCGGGACAGGCGAACCGAGCTCCTACGAGCAGTACTTC.

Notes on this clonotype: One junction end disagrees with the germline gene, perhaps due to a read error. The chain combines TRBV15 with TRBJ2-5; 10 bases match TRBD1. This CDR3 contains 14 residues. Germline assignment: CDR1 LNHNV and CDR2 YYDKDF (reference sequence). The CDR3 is CATSRSLSGTGAFF. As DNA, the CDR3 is TGTGCCACCAGCAGAAGCCTTAGCGGGACAGGGGCGTTCTTC.